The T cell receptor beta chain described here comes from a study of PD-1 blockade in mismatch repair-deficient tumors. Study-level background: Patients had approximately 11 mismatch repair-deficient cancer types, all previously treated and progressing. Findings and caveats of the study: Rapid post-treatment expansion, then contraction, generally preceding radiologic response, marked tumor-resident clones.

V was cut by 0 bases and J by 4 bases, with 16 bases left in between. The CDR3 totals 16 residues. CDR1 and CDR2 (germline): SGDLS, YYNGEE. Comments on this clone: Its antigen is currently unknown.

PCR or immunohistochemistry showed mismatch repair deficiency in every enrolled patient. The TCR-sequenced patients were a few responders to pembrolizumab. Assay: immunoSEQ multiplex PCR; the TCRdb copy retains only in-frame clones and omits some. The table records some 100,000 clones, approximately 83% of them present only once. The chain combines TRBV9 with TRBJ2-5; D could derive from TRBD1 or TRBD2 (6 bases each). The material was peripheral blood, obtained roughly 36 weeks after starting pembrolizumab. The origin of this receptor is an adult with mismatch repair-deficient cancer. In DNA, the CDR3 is TGTGCCAGCAGCGTAGGATTTAAGGGGGGCGGAGAGACCCAGTACTTC. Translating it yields CASSVGFKGGGETQYF.